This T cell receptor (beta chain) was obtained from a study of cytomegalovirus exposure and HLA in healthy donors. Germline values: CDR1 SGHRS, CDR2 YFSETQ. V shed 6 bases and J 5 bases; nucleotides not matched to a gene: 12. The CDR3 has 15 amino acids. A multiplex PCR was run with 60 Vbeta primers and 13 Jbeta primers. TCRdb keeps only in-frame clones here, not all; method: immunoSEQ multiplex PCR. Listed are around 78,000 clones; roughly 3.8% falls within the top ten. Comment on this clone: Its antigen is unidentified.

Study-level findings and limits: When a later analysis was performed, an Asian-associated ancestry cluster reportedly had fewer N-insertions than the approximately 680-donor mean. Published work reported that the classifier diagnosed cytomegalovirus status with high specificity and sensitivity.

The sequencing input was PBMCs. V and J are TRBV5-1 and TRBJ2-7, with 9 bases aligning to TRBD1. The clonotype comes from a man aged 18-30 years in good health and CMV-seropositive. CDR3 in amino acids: CASTPGGTGFHEQYF. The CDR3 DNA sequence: TGCGCCAGCACCCCCGGGGGGACAGGGTTTCACGAGCAGTACTTC.